Below, 27 T cell receptor beta chains from the same sample are listed, as sequenced in a study of cytomegalovirus exposure and HLA in healthy donors. The PCR contained 60 Vbeta and 13 Jbeta primers. Using immunoSEQ multiplex PCR, the repertoire was profiled, and TCRdb retains in-frame clones only, with some absent. The data show some 150,000 clones, approximately 68% seen once. The sequenced sample was PBMCs. The receptors originated from a man aged 60-69 years in good health and CMV-seronegative.

In regard to this clone: In the same sample, other DNA sequences code for this CDR3. V and J are TRBV27 and TRBJ2-3; tentative D call: TRBD2 (6 bases). V was trimmed by 2 bases and J by 0 bases, leaving 6 bases between them. Germline V gene sequence: CDR1 MNHEY, CDR2 SMNVEV (reference sequence). The CDR3 is 14 residues long. CDR3 residues: CASSLGGSTDTQYF. The CDR3 DNA sequence: TGTGCCAGCAGTTTAGGGGGGAGCACAGATACGCAGTATTTT.

This chain connects TRBV6-1 to TRBJ1-1; D is unclear. The germline V gene has CDR1 MNHNS and CDR2 SASEGT. Trimming removed 6 bases at V and 3 bases at J, with 14 bases between. This CDR3 has 14 residues. CDR3 sequence (DNA): TGTGCCAGCAGACGGGATTTTGGGGACACTGAAGCTTTCTTT. Residues: CASRRDFGDTEAFF.

Details on this clone: An end of the junction does not agree with germline; a read error may underlie this. V and J are TRBV4-1 and TRBJ2-5, with a possible D match to TRBD2 (5 bases). This CDR3 contains 15 residues. Germline CDR1 MGHRA, CDR2 YSYEKL. CDR3 in amino acids: CASRASNSASTIPHF. The DNA of the CDR3 is TGCGCCAGCAGAGCAAGTAATAGCGCGTCCACTATCCCCCACTTC.

The CDR3 region is CASSEAGTTNEKLFF. The CDR3 DNA sequence: TGTGCCAGCAGTGAAGCGGGGACTACTAATGAAAAACTGTTTTTT. The chain joins TRBV6-1 to TRBJ1-4, with D possibly TRBD1 on 5 matching bases. Germline-derived CDR1 and CDR2 are MNHNS and SASEGT. V dropped 0 bases and J dropped 2 bases, with 7 bases sitting between them. The CDR3 has 15 amino acids.

This rearrangement joins TRBV19 to TRBJ1-1, with 7 bases fitting TRBD1. Germline loops: CDR1 LNHDA, CDR2 SQIVND (reference sequence). The CDR3 sequence is 12 residues long. V lost 10 bases, J lost 3 bases, and 5 bases stayed unmatched. The CDR3 bases are TGTGCCACTGACGACAGGGACACTGAAGCTTTCTTT. This encodes CATDDRDTEAFF.

V gene TRBV4-2 combines with J gene TRBJ2-6; no reliable D call. Germline-derived CDR1 and CDR2 are LGHNA and YNFKEQ. V lost 0 bases and J lost 0, with 9 bases in between. The CDR3 runs 17 residues. CDR3 amino acids: CASSQEALSSGANVLTF. The CDR3 bases are TGTGCCAGCAGCCAAGAAGCTTTGAGCTCTGGGGCCAACGTCCTGACTTTC.

The rearrangement links TRBV6-6 to TRBJ1-4, with no clear D. The CDR3 sequence is 14 residues long. The V gene lost 0 bases and the J gene lost 8 bases, with 10 bases spanning the gap. Germline CDR1 MNHNY, CDR2 SVGAGI (reference sequence). CDR3 bases: TGTGCCAGCAGTTACTCGATATATGGCGAAAAACTGTTTTTT. Translating gives CASSYSIYGEKLFF.

V and J are TRBV10-3 and TRBJ1-2; D is unclear. The CDR3 sequence is 17 residues long. The V end was cut by 2 bases, the J end by 4 bases, with 20 bases between. Germline V gene lookup returns CDR1 ENHRY and CDR2 SYGVKD. CDR3 sequence (DNA): TGTGCCATCAGTGAGCCCCTGACAAGCTTCTCAACCTATGGCTACACCTTC. This codes for CAISEPLTSFSTYGYTF.

The chain carries TRBV13 and TRBJ1-1; TRBD1 matches 8 bases. V gave up 5 bases and J gave up 0 bases; unmatched junction bases: 8. The germline V gene encodes CDR1 PRHDT and CDR2 FYEKMQ (reference sequence). The length of the CDR3 is 16 residues. The CDR3 DNA is TGTGCCAGCAGCGGCCGGACAGGGACCATGAACACTGAAGCTTTCTTT. This translates into CASSGRTGTMNTEAFF.

The gene calls are TRBV12-5 and TRBJ2-2, with a possible D match to TRBD2 (6 bases). Germline V CDR1 and CDR2: LGHNT, FRNRAP. The CDR3 contains 13 residues. The V end lost 5 bases, the J end lost 5 bases, and 9 bases lay between the germline ends. DNA of the CDR3: TGTGCTAGTGGTGGCGGGGAGACCGGGGAGCTGTTTTTT. Amino acid sequence: CASGGGETGELFF. Combining the CDR3 with reference TRBV12-5 and TRBJ2-2 gives the whole variable domain DARVTQTPRHKVTEMGQEVTMRCQPILGHNTVFWYRQTMMQGLELLAYFRNRAPLDDSGMPKDRFSAEMPDATLATLKIQPSEPRDSAVYFCASGGGETGELFFGEGSRLTVL.

The chain carries TRBV25-1 and TRBJ1-2, with TRBD1 as a possible D gene (5 bases). The CDR3 length is 13 residues. The V and J ends lost 7 bases and 3 bases respectively, with 12 bases between them. The germline gives CDR1 MGHDK, CDR2 SYGVNS. The CDR3 region is CASTTGQDYGYTF. The CDR3 DNA reads TGTGCCAGCACCACAGGACAAGACTATGGCTACACCTTC.

The chain links TRBV28 to TRBJ1-5; D possibly corresponds to TRBD1 (6 bases). Per germline, CDR1 MDHEN and CDR2 SYDVKM. CDR3 size: 16 residues. V dropped 6 bases and J dropped 3 bases, with 18 bases sitting between them. The DNA of the CDR3 is TGTGCCAGCAGCCTTACAGGGTCCCCACCCAATCAGCCCCAGCATTTT. Translating gives CASSLTGSPPNQPQHF.

This clone was found once. The V gene is TRBV7-3, the J gene TRBJ2-2, with a tentative D call TRBD1 (6 bases). Trimming shortened V by 5 bases and J by 7 bases, and 17 bases separated the two germline ends. In germline, CDR1 is SGHTA, CDR2 FQGTGA. The CDR3 contains 15 residues. CDR3: CASSESRGAGGELFF. As DNA, the CDR3 is TGTGCCAGCAGCGAAAGCAGGGGCGCAGGCGGGGAGCTGTTTTTT.

V usage is TRBV7-3 and J usage is TRBJ2-5, with TRBD1 matching over 7 bases. Unmatched junction bases numbered 5, after V lost 5 bases and J lost 5 bases. Germline assignment: CDR1 SGHTA and CDR2 FQGTGA. The length of the CDR3 is 13 residues. CDR3 DNA sequence: TGTGCCAGCAGCGTTGACAGGGAGGAGACCCAGTACTTC. This encodes CASSVDREETQYF.

Only a few counts were recorded for this clone. The chain joins TRBV19 to TRBJ2-2, with D possibly matching TRBD2 (5 bases). Trimming stripped 11 bases from V and 3 bases from J, with 13 bases between. Germline CDR1 LNHDA, CDR2 SQIVND (reference sequence). The CDR3 consists of 13 residues. The chain's CDR3 is CASPGIDTGELFF. CDR3 coding DNA: TGTGCCTCTCCCGGGATCGACACCGGGGAGCTGTTTTTT. The entire variable domain, with the rest obtained from reference TRBV19 and TRBJ2-2, is as follows: DGGITQSPKYLFRKEGQNVTLSCEQNLNHDAMYWYRQDPGQGLRLIYYSQIVNDFQKGDIAEGYSVSREKKESFPLTVTSAQKNPTAFYLCASPGIDTGELFFGEGSRLTVL.

The rearrangement joins TRBV30 to TRBJ2-1; TRBD2 matches at 14 bases. The CDR3 loop spans 17 amino acids. From germline, CDR1 is GTSNPN and CDR2 SVGIG (reference sequence). V shed 1 base, J shed 7 bases, and the junction held 9 bases outside the gene matches. Here the CDR3 DNA reads TGTGCCTGGAGTGCCGCAGGGACTAGCGGGAGACCTAATGAGCAGTTCTTC. It specifies CAWSAAGTSGRPNEQFF.

The table lists this clone with a count of one. V is TRBV6-6 and J is TRBJ2-5; D is uncertain. Germline CDR1 is MNHNY and CDR2 is SVGAGI (reference sequence). V was cut by 1 base and J by 2 bases, with 8 bases left in between. This CDR3 region has 14 residues. The CDR3 DNA sequence: TGTGCCAGCAGTTACTTCGCGGAACAAGAGACCCAGTACTTC. The encoded protein is CASSYFAEQETQYF.

V is TRBV29-1 and J is TRBJ2-5; TRBD1 is a possible D gene (5 bases). The CDR3 is made up of 13 amino acids. The V end lost 7 bases, the J end lost 4 bases, and 16 bases lay between the germline ends. The V gene's germline CDR1 is SQVTM and CDR2 ANQGSEA. The chain's CDR3 is CSGGSVRGETQYF. The DNA for the CDR3 is TGCAGCGGGGGCAGCGTTAGGGGAGAGACCCAGTACTTC.

The V gene is TRBV4-1, the J gene TRBJ2-7; 7 bases are shared with TRBD1. Germline CDR1 is MGHRA and CDR2 is YSYEKL. The V gene end was trimmed by 4 bases and the J gene end by 3 bases; junction bases not matched to a gene: 9. The CDR3 consists of 15 residues. This chain's CDR3 is CASSPDRDDVYEQYF. The CDR3 DNA reads as TGCGCCAGCAGCCCCGACAGGGATGACGTCTACGAGCAGTACTTC.

This clone showed up just once. The chain joins TRBV7-2 to TRBJ2-3; 13 bases fit TRBD2. V was clipped by 4 bases and J by 0 bases; unmatched bases: 4. There are 17 residues in the CDR3. Germline assignment: CDR1 SGHTA and CDR2 FQGNSA. CDR3 nucleotide sequence: TGTGCCAGCAGCTCGTCACTAGCGGGAGGGAGCACAGATACGCAGTATTTT. It translates to CASSSSLAGGSTDTQYF.

V is TRBV7-8 and J is TRBJ2-7; 13 nucleotides agree with TRBD2. Germline lookup yields CDR1 SGHVS and CDR2 FQNEAQ. The ends lost 5 bases at V and 2 bases at J; junction bases unmatched: 6. This CDR3 comprises 16 residues. The CDR3 reads CASSAAGLAGAYEQYF. The CDR3 DNA reads as TGTGCCAGCAGCGCCGCCGGACTAGCGGGAGCCTACGAGCAGTACTTC.

The rearrangement uses TRBV7-8 and TRBJ2-5; 13 nucleotides agree with TRBD2. Trimming removed 3 bases from V and 2 bases from J; junction bases left unmatched: 3. The CDR3 is made up of 16 amino acids. Looked up from germline, CDR1 is SGHVS and CDR2 is FQNEAQ. CDR3 bases: TGTGCCAGCAGCTTCGGGACTAGCGGGATGCAAGAGACCCAGTACTTC. Its translation: CASSFGTSGMQETQYF.

In this sample, this clone turned up a few times. The V gene is TRBV28, the J gene TRBJ2-2, with TRBD1 matching 7 bases. CDR1 is MDHEN, CDR2 SYDVKM, per germline. This CDR3 is 15 amino acids long. The V segment lost 4 bases and the J segment 3 bases; nucleotides outside the gene matches: 5. The CDR3 reads CASSSRQGYTGELFF. The DNA of the CDR3 is TGTGCCAGCAGTTCTCGACAGGGATACACCGGGGAGCTGTTTTTT.

The chain combines TRBV28 with TRBJ1-3; no definite D call. This CDR3 region has 15 residues. Germline CDR1 is MDHEN and CDR2 is SYDVKM. The ends were cut back, 6 bases at V and 2 bases at J, with 14 bases in the middle. DNA of the CDR3: TGTGCCAGCAGCCCTCCCCAGGCCACTGGAAACACCATATATTTT. Amino acids: CASSPPQATGNTIYF.

The chain joins TRBV9 to TRBJ2-7; tentative D call: TRBD1 (5 bases). V dropped 4 bases and J dropped 3 bases, with 17 bases sitting between them. The CDR3 extends over 15 amino acids. The germline V gene has CDR1 SGDLS and CDR2 YYNGEE. The CDR3 is CASSPSTRQGYEQYF. CDR3 sequence (DNA): TGTGCCAGCAGCCCTTCAACTCGGCAGGGCTACGAGCAGTACTTC.

The V gene is TRBV28, the J gene TRBJ2-7; D call uncertain. V shed 3 bases and J shed 4 bases, with 16 bases lying between them. The CDR3 spans 15 residues. CDR1 is MDHEN and CDR2 is SYDVKM in the germline V gene. The CDR3 sequence is CASSFSFRPLYEQYF. DNA of the CDR3: TGTGCCAGCAGTTTTTCCTTCCGTCCGTTGTACGAGCAGTACTTC. The full variable domain, with the rest looked up from reference TRBV28 and TRBJ2-7, is DVKVTQSSRYLVKRTGEKVFLECVQDMDHENMFWYRQDPGLGLRLIYFSYDVKMKEKGDIPEGYSVSREKKERFSLILESASTNQTSMYLCASSFSFRPLYEQYFGPGTRLTVT.

V is TRBV6-1 and J is TRBJ2-5; 8 bases align to TRBD1. The CDR3 has 14 amino acids. CDR1 and CDR2 (germline): MNHNS, SASEGT. Germline trimming cut 5 bases from V and 3 bases from J; bases unmatched to any gene: 5. CDR3 in DNA: TGTGCCAGCAGTTGGACAGGGACTGAAGAGACCCAGTACTTC. It encodes CASSWTGTEETQYF.